This TCR beta chain is drawn from a study of blood T cell repertoires in COVID-19 (dated by TCRdb to 2018 to 2020). The study in broad terms: Samples from collaborators originated in the United States, Italy and Spain and spanned both the acute and convalescent phases of COVID-19. The material from the prospective study consisted of cDNA or gDNA derived from T cells, B-cell-depleted T cells, or PBMCs. Deeply sampled blood TCRbeta repertoires from subjects exposed to, actively infected with, or recovered from COVID-19 were included in the dataset. A freely available public database, intended as a resource for researchers studying the immune response to SARS-CoV-2, is where the repertoires were released. The samples were drawn from two sources: the first 160 participants of the ongoing ImmuneRACE study, and over 950 subjects contributed by 6 global collaborators. The sample metadata nearly always contained a de-identified subject ID, COVID-19 status, age in years and sex. Where HLA class I and class II types were available, the types were taken from metadata supplied by the sample provider, not from assay-based typing. On the study overall, not on this receptor specifically: Clinical and demographic metadata were provided uncurated, with the amount varying by source and participant.

Points on this clone: It lacks a known antigen. Per-base qualities were not stored, and no clone one base away is much larger.

TCRbeta CDR3 regions were amplified from genomic DNA using the immunoSEQ Assay, a bias-controlled multiplex PCR. Per the original workflow: Within the assay, amplification of reference gene primers was used to estimate how many nucleated cells each sample contained. To quantify the absolute abundance of each unique TCRbeta CDR3 rearrangement, sequence reads were collapsed and filtered. For each sample, productive Simpson clonality was calculated as the square root of Simpson's diversity index across productive rearrangements. TCRdb carries this immuneACCESS record with in-frame sequences only. Its versions omit some clonotypes, under half of them owing to an unresolved V gene in the studies checked, with the rest unexplained. The DNA gave D and trimming, while V, J and clone size come from that table. The sample contains over 80,000 clones, around 79% of them found a single time. About a sixth of the sample lies in the top ten.

The collaborating institutions used their own protocols to collect whole blood in K2EDTA tubes. Collaborator samples were shipped for TCRbeta analysis as frozen whole blood, isolated PBMCs, or DNA extracted from either sample type. Its CDR3 holds 14 amino acids, cysteine through phenylalanine. Only the CDR3 DNA is retained, 42 bases long and in frame from the first base. V is reduced by 4 bases and J by 1 base, leaving a spacing of 11 bases between them. The germline V gene supplies CDR1 SQVTM and CDR2 ANQGSEA. The rearranged chain carries TRBV29-1 and TRBJ2-1, with TRBD1 tentatively as D gene (6 bases match). The sample consisted of peripheral blood. This receptor was taken from a woman of 80 years or more with active or convalescent COVID-19. This receptor carries the CDR3 CSVGAQGSYNEQFF. In nucleotide form, the sequence is TGCAGCGTTGGGGCTCAGGGGTCCTACAATGAGCAGTTCTTC.